This TCR beta chain was retrieved from a study of blood T cell repertoires in COVID-19 (dated by TCRdb to 2019 to 2021). About the full investigation: Samples covering the acute and convalescent phases of COVID-19 were provided by collaborators in the United States, Italy and Spain. HLA class I and class II types, where available, came from metadata supplied by the sample provider rather than from assay-based typing. Samples came from the ongoing ImmuneRACE study (first 160 participants) plus 1,254 subjects from 6 global collaborators. A freely available public database, intended as a resource for researchers studying the immune response to SARS-CoV-2, is where the repertoires were released. A de-identified subject ID, COVID-19 status, age in years and sex were almost always included in the sample metadata. The material from the prospective study consisted of cDNA or gDNA derived from T cells, B-cell-depleted T cells, or PBMCs. Deeply sampled blood TCRbeta repertoires from subjects exposed to, actively infected with, or recovered from COVID-19 were included in the dataset.

The CDR3, cysteine through phenylalanine, is 16 amino acids long. Only the CDR3 portion is preserved as DNA: 48 bases, with reading frame beginning at the first base. Taken from the germline V gene, the CDR1 and CDR2 loops are MNHNS and SASEGT. V is shortened by 0 bases, J by 6 bases, and the region joining them spans 18 bases. TCRbeta CDR3 regions were amplified from genomic DNA by means of the immunoSEQ Assay, a bias-controlled multiplex PCR. The study's processing was this. Nucleated cell counts per sample were estimated from amplification of reference gene primers within the assay. To quantify the absolute abundance of each unique TCRbeta CDR3 rearrangement, sequence reads were collapsed and filtered. For each sample, productive Simpson clonality was calculated as the square root of Simpson's diversity index over productive rearrangements. TCRdb retrieved this table from immuneACCESS and kept in-frame rearrangements only. Not all clones are present; in checked studies, unresolved V genes account for under half, and no reason is known for the remainder. V, J and clone size are those of that table, while D and trimming were read from the DNA. The sample includes about 260,000 clones, with over 75% observed a single time. The ten largest make up approximately 0.7% of the sample.

The paper as a whole reports these results and caveats: The amount of clinical and demographic metadata varied by source and participant and was provided uncurated.

Collaborating institutions collected whole blood in K2EDTA tubes following their own protocols. Collaborator samples were shipped for TCRbeta analysis as frozen whole blood, isolated PBMCs, or DNA extracted from either sample type. About this clone itself: Its antigen is still unknown. No base-level quality is on record; no much larger clone is a single base apart.

The receptor was derived from a human donor in a cohort sampled during active COVID-19. The sequencing sample was made of peripheral blood. The V and J segments used are TRBV6-1 and TRBJ2-7; the D segment could be TRBD2, given 8 matching bases. The DNA is as follows: TGTGCCAGCAGTGAAGCGCTAGGACAGGCGGGGGGCGAGCAGTACTTC. This encodes CASSEALGQAGGEQYF.